One and the same sample provided the 7 T cell receptor beta chains below, sequenced in a study of T cell repertoires in cytomegalovirus infection. TCRdb passed the reads through MiXCR, listing each CDR3 protein once. The sample shows hundreds of thousands of distinct CDR3 sequences, 20% to 25% of them seen only once. The sample comprised CD8+ T cells from PBMCs. The receptors come from a human donor in good health (CMV status not recorded). Some clones in this sample may be carry-over from other donors' samples.

This clonotype has ten or more counts. This chain links TRBV7-8 with TRBJ1-1; D gene unclear. The V end was cut by 5 bases, the J end by 2 bases, with 21 bases between. The CDR3 contains 17 residues. Germline CDR1 and CDR2: SGHVS and FQNEAQ. The CDR3, as DNA: TGTGCCAGCAGCCCTTACTCTAGACAACGCAGAAACACTGAAGCTTTCTTT. This sequence encodes CASSPYSRQRRNTEAFF.

The V and J genes are TRBV20-1 and TRBJ2-7; unclear D gene. Germline V gene lookup returns CDR1 DFQATT and CDR2 SNEGSKA (reference sequence). This CDR3 contains 13 residues. Trimming pared 0 bases from V and 5 bases from J, leaving 11 bases between. The CDR3 bases are TGCAGTGCTAGAGACGGAGCCGAGAACGAGCAGTACGTC. As protein: CSARDGAENEQYV.

This clonotype was counted between two and nine times. The DNA for the CDR3 is TGTGCCAGCAGTGTGACAGGGGCCTACGAGCAGTACTTC. This sequence encodes CASSVTGAYEQYF. The chain links TRBV27 to TRBJ2-7, with TRBD1 identical over 8 bases. CDR3 size: 13 residues. Per germline, CDR1 MNHEY and CDR2 SMNVEV (reference sequence). The junction had 2 bases not matched to a gene; V was cut back by 5 bases and J by 2 bases.

This clonotype was detected a few times. The chain combines TRBV28 with TRBJ2-3, with 10 bases that match TRBD2. Trimming removed 5 bases from V and 1 base from J; junction bases left unmatched: 3. In germline, CDR1 is MDHEN, CDR2 SYDVKM. The CDR3 has 15 residues. CDR3 coding DNA: TGTGCCAGCAGTACTAGCGGGGCTCGCACAGATACGCAGTATTTT. This gives the protein CASSTSGARTDTQYF.

This clonotype appeared a few times. A read error is possible here, since a much larger clone lies one base away. The J gene is TRBJ1-5, the V gene TRBV5-3; possible D gene TRBD1, 5 bases. TRBV5-3 has ORF status, its function being uncertain. The CDR3 loop spans 13 amino acids. The V and J ends lost 8 bases and 3 bases respectively, with 12 bases between them. CDR3 region: CASSRDPNQPQHF. CDR3 in DNA: TGTGCCAGCAGCCGGGACCCCAATCAGCCCCAGCATTTT.

V and J are TRBV6-5 and TRBJ1-5; 10 nucleotides align to TRBD1. Germline trimming cut 8 bases from V and 4 bases from J; bases unmatched to any gene: 8. There are 15 residues in the CDR3. Germline values: CDR1 MNHEY, CDR2 SVGAGI. Written as DNA, the CDR3 is TGTGCCAGCGGTTTGGGGACAGGGGTAAATCAGCCCCAGCATTTT. Translating it yields CASGLGTGVNQPQHF.

This clonotype was seen ten or more times. The rearrangement uses TRBV20-1 and TRBJ2-5, with D hard to call. The V end lost 2 bases, the J end lost 1 base, and 5 bases lay between the germline ends. The CDR3 is 12 amino acids. Germline CDR1 reads DFQATT; CDR2 reads SNEGSKA (reference sequence). DNA of the CDR3: TGCAGTGCTAGATCGTTCCAAGAGACCCAGTACTTC. Protein: CSARSFQETQYF.